The table lists the clone carrying this T cell receptor (beta chain) with a count of one. This entry comes from a study of Ad26.COV2.S vaccination and SARS-CoV-2 variants. Measured with immunoSEQ multiplex PCR; TCRdb has only the in-frame clones, and not every one. The sample comprises fewer than 400,000 clones, around 85% of which are singletons, and under 4% rests with the top ten. In germline, CDR1 is WNHNN, CDR2 SYGVQD (reference sequence). This CDR3 contains 18 residues. V was cut by 10 bases and J by 1 base, with 23 bases left in between. Treatment specified: about 20 received Ad26.COV2.S at low or high dose, single or two shots; a few received placebo; per-sample allocation not given. It was on day 63 after the first vaccine or placebo injection that samples were taken.

The sample here was peripheral blood, taken in a trial of Ad26.COV2.S vaccine versus placebo. The clonotype originates from a person between 18 and 65 years old who received the Ad26.COV2.S COVID-19 vaccine or a placebo. J is TRBJ2-6 and V is TRBV10-1; possibly TRBD1 for D (6 bases). The CDR3 coding sequence is TGCGCCATCCCTCTCCGGGGTCAGGGGCTTTCTGGGGCCAACGTCCTGACTTTC. This encodes CAIPLRGQGLSGANVLTF.